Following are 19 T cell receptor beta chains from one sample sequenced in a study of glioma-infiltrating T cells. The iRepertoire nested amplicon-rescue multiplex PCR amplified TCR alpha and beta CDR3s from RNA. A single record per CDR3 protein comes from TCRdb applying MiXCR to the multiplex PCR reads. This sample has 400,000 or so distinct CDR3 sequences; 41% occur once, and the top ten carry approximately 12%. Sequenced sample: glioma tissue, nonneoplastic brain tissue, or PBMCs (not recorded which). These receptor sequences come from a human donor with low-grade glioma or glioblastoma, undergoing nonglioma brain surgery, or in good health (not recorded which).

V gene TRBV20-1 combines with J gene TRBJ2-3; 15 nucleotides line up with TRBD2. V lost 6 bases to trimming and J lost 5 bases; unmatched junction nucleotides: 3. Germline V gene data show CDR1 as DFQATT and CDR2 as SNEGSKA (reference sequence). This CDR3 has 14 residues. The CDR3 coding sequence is TGCAGTGCCGGGACTAGCGGGAGGAGAGATACGCAGTATTTT. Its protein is CSAGTSGRRDTQYF.

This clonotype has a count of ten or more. The CDR3 DNA sequence: TGTGCCAGCAGAGCCCGGAACTTCCGAACGGATCAGCCCCAGCATTTT. This translates into CASRARNFRTDQPQHF. This chain connects TRBV6-2 or TRBV6-3 to TRBJ1-5, with D unclear. The CDR3 spans 16 residues. V dropped 6 bases and J dropped 5 bases, with 20 bases sitting between them. Germline CDR1 and CDR2: MNHEY and SVGEGT.

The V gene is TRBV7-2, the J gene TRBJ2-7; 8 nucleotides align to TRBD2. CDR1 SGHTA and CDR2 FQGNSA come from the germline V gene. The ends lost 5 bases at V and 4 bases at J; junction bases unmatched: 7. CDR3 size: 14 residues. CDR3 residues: CASSLGAGEYEQYF. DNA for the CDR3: TGTGCCAGCAGCCTCGGAGCGGGAGAGTACGAGCAGTACTTC.

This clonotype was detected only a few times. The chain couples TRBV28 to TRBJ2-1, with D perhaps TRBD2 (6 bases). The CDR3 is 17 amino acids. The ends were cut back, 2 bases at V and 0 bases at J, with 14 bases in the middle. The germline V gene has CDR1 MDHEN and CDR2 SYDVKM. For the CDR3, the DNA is TGTGCCAGCAGTTTAGTTGGGGGGACGAGCTCCTACAATGAGCAGTTCTTC. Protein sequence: CASSLVGGTSSYNEQFF.

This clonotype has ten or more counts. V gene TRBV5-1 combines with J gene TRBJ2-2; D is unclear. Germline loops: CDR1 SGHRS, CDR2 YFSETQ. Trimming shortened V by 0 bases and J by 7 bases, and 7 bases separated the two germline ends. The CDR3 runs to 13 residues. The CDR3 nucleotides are TGCGCCAGCAGCTTGGATGTGGGCGGGGAGCTGTTTTTT. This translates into CASSLDVGGELFF.

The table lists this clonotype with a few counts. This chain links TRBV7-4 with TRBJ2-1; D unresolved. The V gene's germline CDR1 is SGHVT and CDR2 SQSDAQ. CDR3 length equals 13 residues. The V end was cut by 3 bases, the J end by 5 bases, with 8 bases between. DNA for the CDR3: TGTGCCAGCAGCTTCGGGCTAAACAATGAGCAGTTCTTC. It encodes CASSFGLNNEQFF.

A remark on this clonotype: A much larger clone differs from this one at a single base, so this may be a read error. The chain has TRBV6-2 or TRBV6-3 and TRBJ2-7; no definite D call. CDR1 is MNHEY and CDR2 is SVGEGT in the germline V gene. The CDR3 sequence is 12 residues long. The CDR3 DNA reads TGTGCCAGCAGTTCCAGGCGTTACGAGCAGCACTTC. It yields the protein CASSSRRYEQHF.

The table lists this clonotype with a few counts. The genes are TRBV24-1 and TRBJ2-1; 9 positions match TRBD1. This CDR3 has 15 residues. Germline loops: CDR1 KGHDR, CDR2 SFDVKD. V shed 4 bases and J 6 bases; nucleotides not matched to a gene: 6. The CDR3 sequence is CATSEPGQGGNEQFF. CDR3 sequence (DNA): TGTGCCACCAGTGAACCGGGACAGGGTGGCAATGAGCAGTTCTTC.

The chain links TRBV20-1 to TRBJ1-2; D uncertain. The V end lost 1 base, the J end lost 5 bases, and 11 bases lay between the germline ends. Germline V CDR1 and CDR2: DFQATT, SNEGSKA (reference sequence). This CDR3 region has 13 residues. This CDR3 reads CSARGPRVYGYTF. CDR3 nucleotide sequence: TGCAGTGCTAGAGGGCCGCGGGTTTATGGCTACACCTTC.

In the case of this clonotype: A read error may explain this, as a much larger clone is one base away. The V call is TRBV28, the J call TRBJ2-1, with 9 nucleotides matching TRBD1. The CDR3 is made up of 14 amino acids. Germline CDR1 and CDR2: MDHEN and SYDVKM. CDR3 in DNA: TGTGCCAGCAGAGATACAGGGGGCCACAATGAGCAGTTATTC. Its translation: CASRDTGGHNEQLF.

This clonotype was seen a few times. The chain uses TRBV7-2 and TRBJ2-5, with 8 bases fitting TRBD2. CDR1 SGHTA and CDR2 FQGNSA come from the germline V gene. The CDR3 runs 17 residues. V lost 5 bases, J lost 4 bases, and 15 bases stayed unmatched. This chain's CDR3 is CASSSLGIGRAPETQYF. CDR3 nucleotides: TGTGCCAGCAGCAGCTTAGGAATCGGGAGGGCCCCAGAGACCCAGTACTTC.

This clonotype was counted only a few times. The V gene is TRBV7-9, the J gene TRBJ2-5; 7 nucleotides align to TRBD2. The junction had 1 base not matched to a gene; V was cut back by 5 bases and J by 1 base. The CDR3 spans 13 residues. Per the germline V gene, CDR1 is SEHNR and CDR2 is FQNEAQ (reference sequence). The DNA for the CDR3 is TGTGCCAGCAGCGCTAGCGGCCAAGAGACCCAGTACTTC. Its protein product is CASSASGQETQYF.

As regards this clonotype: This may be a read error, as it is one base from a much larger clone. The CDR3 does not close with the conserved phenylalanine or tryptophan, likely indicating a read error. CDR3 residues: CSARAVGGYTL. DNA for the CDR3: TGCAGTGCTAGGGCGGTTGGGGGCTACACCCTC. J is TRBJ1-2 and V is TRBV20-1; D remains unclear. Germline V gene lookup returns CDR1 DFQATT and CDR2 SNEGSKA (reference sequence). This CDR3 is built from 11 residues. Trimming stripped 3 bases from V and 8 bases from J, with 10 bases between.

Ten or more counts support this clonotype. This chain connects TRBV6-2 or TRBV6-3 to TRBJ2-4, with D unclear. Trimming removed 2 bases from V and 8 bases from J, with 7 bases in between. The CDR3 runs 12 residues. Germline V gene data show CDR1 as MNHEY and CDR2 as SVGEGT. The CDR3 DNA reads TGTGCCAGCAGTTACCAGGTAGACATTCAGTACTTC. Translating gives CASSYQVDIQYF.

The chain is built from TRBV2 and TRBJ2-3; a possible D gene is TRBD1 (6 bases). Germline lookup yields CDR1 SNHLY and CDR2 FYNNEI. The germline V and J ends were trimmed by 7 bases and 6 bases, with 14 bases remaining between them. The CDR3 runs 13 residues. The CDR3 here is CASTGDTGDTQYF. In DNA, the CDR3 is TGTGCCAGCACCGGGGACACTGGGGATACGCAGTATTTT.

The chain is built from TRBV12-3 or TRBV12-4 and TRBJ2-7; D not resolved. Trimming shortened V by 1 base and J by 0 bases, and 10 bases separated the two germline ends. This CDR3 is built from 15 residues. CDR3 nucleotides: TGTGCCAGCAGTTTAGGAAAGACGTCCTCCTACGAGCAGTACTTC. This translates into CASSLGKTSSYEQYF.

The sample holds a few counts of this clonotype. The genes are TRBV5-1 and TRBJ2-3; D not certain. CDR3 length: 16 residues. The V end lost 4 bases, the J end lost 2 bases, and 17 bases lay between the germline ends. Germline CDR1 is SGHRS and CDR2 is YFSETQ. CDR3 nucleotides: TGCGCCAGCAGCATCCCTGACAACCGGCTCACAGATACGCAGTATTTT. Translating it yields CASSIPDNRLTDTQYF.

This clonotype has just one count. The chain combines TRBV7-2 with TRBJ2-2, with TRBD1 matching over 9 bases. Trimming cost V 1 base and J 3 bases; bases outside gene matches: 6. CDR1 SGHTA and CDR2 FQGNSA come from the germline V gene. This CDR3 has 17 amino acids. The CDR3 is CASSLGGTGIHTGELFF. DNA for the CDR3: TGTGCCAGCAGCTTAGGGGGGACAGGGATCCACACCGGGGAGCTGTTTTTT.

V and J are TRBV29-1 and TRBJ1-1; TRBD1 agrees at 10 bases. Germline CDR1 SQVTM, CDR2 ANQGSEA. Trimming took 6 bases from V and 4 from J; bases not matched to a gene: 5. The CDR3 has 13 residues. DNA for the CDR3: TGCAGCGTATTGGACAGGGGGACCACTGAAGCTTTCTTT. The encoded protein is CSVLDRGTTEAFF.